These T cell receptor beta chains were read from a single sample in a study of cytomegalovirus exposure and HLA in healthy donors. Sequenced by immunoSEQ multiplex PCR; TCRdb stores in-frame clones only, minus some. The table shows roughly 150,000 clones, with 8.5% to 10% occurring only once. Sequencing was done on a sample of PBMCs. These receptor sequences come from a man aged 45-60 years in good health and CMV-seronegative. The CDR3 runs from the conserved cysteine through the conserved F or W. A D gene is named only where the DNA matches it firmly. Part of the rows lack a size; the others show once, few, many or a class for expanded clones.

J gene: TRBJ1-1; D gene: .; V gene: TRBV13; clone size: few; CDR3 protein: CASSLGRDTEAFF; CDR3 DNA: TGTGCCAGCAGCTTAGGGAGGGACACTGAAGCTTTCTTT
J gene: TRBJ1-1; D gene: TRBD1; V gene: TRBV7-9; clone size: .; CDR3 protein: CASSSDRKNTEAFF; CDR3 DNA: TGTGCCAGCAGTTCGGACAGGAAGAACACTGAAGCTTTCTTT
J gene: TRBJ1-1; D gene: TRBD1; V gene: TRBV5-4; clone size: few; CDR3 protein: CASSLGLFDRGKDTEAFF; CDR3 DNA: TGTGCCAGCAGCTTGGGGTTATTCGACAGGGGGAAGGACACTGAAGCTTTCTTT
J gene: TRBJ2-3; D gene: TRBD1; V gene: TRBV5-1; clone size: .; CDR3 protein: CASSTRQGTDTQYF; CDR3 DNA: TGCGCCAGCAGCACCCGACAGGGAACAGATACGCAGTATTTT
J gene: TRBJ2-5; D gene: .; V gene: TRBV19; clone size: few; CDR3 protein: CASSRSFSQETQYF; CDR3 DNA: TGTGCCAGTAGCCGAAGCTTTTCCCAAGAGACCCAGTACTTC
J gene: TRBJ2-3; D gene: TRBD1; V gene: TRBV5-4; clone size: few; CDR3 protein: CASSLRGLGKDTQYF; CDR3 DNA: TGTGCCAGCAGCCTAAGGGGGCTTGGGAAAGATACGCAGTATTTT
J gene: TRBJ2-1; D gene: .; V gene: TRBV6-5; clone size: .; CDR3 protein: CASSYSGGTPYNEQFF; CDR3 DNA: TGTGCCAGCAGTTACTCGGGCGGGACCCCCTACAATGAGCAGTTCTTC
J gene: TRBJ1-3; D gene: .; V gene: TRBV5-1; clone size: few; CDR3 protein: CASSPLTVSGNTIYF; CDR3 DNA: TGCGCCAGCAGCCCCCTGACAGTCTCTGGAAACACCATATATTTT
J gene: TRBJ1-5; D gene: .; V gene: TRBV19; clone size: few; CDR3 protein: CASSTGFQPQHF; CDR3 DNA: TGTGCCAGTAGCACAGGGTTTCAGCCCCAGCATTTT
J gene: TRBJ2-7; D gene: .; V gene: TRBV27; clone size: few; CDR3 protein: CASSLGRSYEQYF; CDR3 DNA: TGTGCCAGCAGTTTGGGCAGGTCCTACGAGCAGTACTTC
J gene: TRBJ2-6; D gene: TRBD1; V gene: TRBV2; clone size: .; CDR3 protein: CASTRSGQGASGANVLTF; CDR3 DNA: TGTGCCAGCACTCGTTCTGGACAGGGGGCCTCTGGGGCCAACGTCCTGACTTTC
J gene: TRBJ1-2; D gene: TRBD1; V gene: TRBV5-1; clone size: .; CDR3 protein: CASSLDRAYGYTF; CDR3 DNA: TGCGCCAGCAGCCTGGACAGGGCCTATGGCTACACCTTC
J gene: TRBJ2-1; D gene: TRBD1; V gene: TRBV7-3; clone size: few; CDR3 protein: CASSSQGAEQFF; CDR3 DNA: TGTGCCAGCAGCTCCCAGGGGGCGGAGCAGTTCTTC
J gene: TRBJ2-1; D gene: .; V gene: TRBV4-2; clone size: .; CDR3 protein: CASSHRQAISSYNEQFF; CDR3 DNA: TGTGCCAGCAGCCACCGACAGGCAATTAGCTCCTACAATGAGCAGTTCTTC
J gene: TRBJ1-3; D gene: TRBD1; V gene: TRBV9; clone size: few; CDR3 protein: CASSVPGTGRPRAGNTIYF; CDR3 DNA: TGTGCCAGCAGCGTGCCCGGGACAGGTCGGCCGCGAGCTGGAAACACCATATATTTT
J gene: TRBJ2-7; D gene: .; V gene: TRBV4-1; clone size: .; CDR3 protein: CASSRSGAGADEQYF; CDR3 DNA: TGCGCCAGCAGCCGAAGTGGGGCGGGGGCGGACGAGCAGTACTTC
J gene: TRBJ1-2; D gene: TRBD1; V gene: TRBV10-3; clone size: .; CDR3 protein: CAISESGRGQYGYTF; CDR3 DNA: TGTGCCATCAGTGAGTCGGGCAGGGGGCAATATGGCTACACCTTC
J gene: TRBJ2-5; D gene: .; V gene: TRBV4-1; clone size: few; CDR3 protein: CASSQDGHLQETQYF; CDR3 DNA: TGCGCCAGCAGCCAAGATGGGCACCTCCAAGAGACCCAGTACTTC
J gene: TRBJ1-6; D gene: TRBD1; V gene: TRBV7-8; clone size: many; CDR3 protein: CASSLAGDRNSPLHF; CDR3 DNA: TGTGCCAGCAGCTTAGCCGGGGACAGAAATTCACCCCTCCACTTT
J gene: TRBJ1-2; D gene: TRBD1; V gene: TRBV29-1; clone size: .; CDR3 protein: CSVWTGGHYGYTF; CDR3 DNA: TGCAGCGTCTGGACAGGGGGCCACTATGGCTACACCTTC
J gene: TRBJ2-1; D gene: TRBD2; V gene: TRBV5-6; clone size: .; CDR3 protein: CASSFNRGEGYNEQFF; CDR3 DNA: TGTGCCAGCAGCTTCAATCGGGGGGAGGGGTACAATGAGCAGTTCTTC
J gene: TRBJ2-5; D gene: TRBD1; V gene: TRBV23-1; clone size: .; CDR3 protein: CASSQGRGPKNQETQYF; CDR3 DNA: TGCGCCAGCAGTCAAGGCAGGGGGCCCAAAAACCAAGAGACCCAGTACTTC
J gene: TRBJ1-5; D gene: TRBD1; V gene: TRBV6-5; clone size: .; CDR3 protein: CASSNPTGASQPQHF; CDR3 DNA: TGTGCCAGCAGTAACCCAACAGGGGCGTCTCAGCCCCAGCATTTT
J gene: TRBJ2-5; D gene: TRBD1; V gene: TRBV5-1; clone size: .; CDR3 protein: CASRPGQGGETQYF; CDR3 DNA: TGCGCCAGCAGGCCGGGACAGGGGGGGGAGACCCAGTACTTC
J gene: TRBJ2-6; D gene: TRBD1; V gene: TRBV9; clone size: few; CDR3 protein: CASSETGTGRGANVLTF; CDR3 DNA: TGTGCCAGCAGTGAGACCGGGACAGGGCGCGGGGCCAACGTCCTGACTTTC
J gene: TRBJ1-6; D gene: .; V gene: TRBV2; clone size: .; CDR3 protein: CASSVAQDHSPLHF; CDR3 DNA: TGTGCCAGCAGTGTTGCCCAGGATCACTCACCCCTCCACTTT
J gene: TRBJ2-5; D gene: TRBD2; V gene: TRBV7-3; clone size: few; CDR3 protein: CASGLAGEETQYF; CDR3 DNA: TGTGCCAGCGGACTAGCGGGGGAAGAGACCCAGTACTTC
J gene: TRBJ2-1; D gene: .; V gene: TRBV6-5; clone size: few; CDR3 protein: CASSYSRTDYNEQFF; CDR3 DNA: TGTGCCAGCAGTTACTCAAGGACAGACTACAATGAGCAGTTCTTC
J gene: TRBJ2-1; D gene: TRBD1; V gene: TRBV29-1; clone size: .; CDR3 protein: CSVTGTGGDEQFF; CDR3 DNA: TGCAGCGTTACCGGGACAGGGGGCGATGAGCAGTTCTTC
J gene: TRBJ1-2; D gene: TRBD1; V gene: TRBV19; clone size: few; CDR3 protein: CATRGTGANYGYTF; CDR3 DNA: TGTGCCACCCGAGGGACAGGGGCTAACTATGGCTACACCTTC
J gene: TRBJ1-1; D gene: .; V gene: TRBV19; clone size: few; CDR3 protein: CASSGSTANTEAFF; CDR3 DNA: TGTGCCAGTAGTGGTTCGACAGCGAACACTGAAGCTTTCTTT
J gene: TRBJ1-1; D gene: .; V gene: TRBV27; clone size: .; CDR3 protein: CASSSPGSSTEAFF; CDR3 DNA: TGTGCCAGCAGCTCCCCAGGTTCCAGCACTGAAGCTTTCTTT
J gene: TRBJ2-5; D gene: TRBD1; V gene: TRBV6-1; clone size: .; CDR3 protein: CASSMGQQETQYF; CDR3 DNA: TGTGCCAGCAGCATGGGACAGCAAGAGACCCAGTACTTC
J gene: TRBJ1-5; D gene: .; V gene: TRBV21-1; clone size: few; CDR3 protein: CASSPGPQHF; CDR3 DNA: TGTGCCAGCTCCCCCGGGCCCCAGCATTTT
J gene: TRBJ1-1; D gene: .; V gene: TRBV2; clone size: many; CDR3 protein: CASSEIRGRGEAFF; CDR3 DNA: TGTGCCAGCAGTGAAATCAGGGGAAGGGGTGAAGCTTTCTTT
J gene: TRBJ1-1; D gene: TRBD1; V gene: TRBV7-8; clone size: few; CDR3 protein: CASSSLLGQGTTEAFF; CDR3 DNA: TGTGCCAGCAGCTCCCTACTAGGACAGGGGACGACTGAAGCTTTCTTT
J gene: TRBJ2-6; D gene: TRBD1; V gene: TRBV10-2; clone size: .; CDR3 protein: CASRPGQGAGANVLTF; CDR3 DNA: TGCGCCAGCAGGCCCGGACAGGGGGCTGGGGCCAACGTCCTGACTTTC
J gene: TRBJ2-7; D gene: .; V gene: TRBV7-8; clone size: .; CDR3 protein: CASSFQGSGSYEQYF; CDR3 DNA: TGTGCCAGCAGTTTCCAGGGTAGTGGGTCCTACGAGCAGTACTTC
J gene: TRBJ2-7; D gene: .; V gene: TRBV4-1; clone size: few; CDR3 protein: CASSQGISGEQYF; CDR3 DNA: TGCGCCAGCAGCCAAGGAATTTCGGGCGAGCAGTACTTC
J gene: TRBJ2-2; D gene: TRBD1; V gene: TRBV25-1; clone size: .; CDR3 protein: CASSTGAISTGELFF; CDR3 DNA: TGTGCCAGCTCCACAGGGGCCATTTCCACCGGGGAGCTGTTTTTT
J gene: TRBJ2-1; D gene: .; V gene: TRBV18; clone size: .; CDR3 protein: CASSPPVWQASYNEQFF; CDR3 DNA: TGTGCCAGCTCACCACCAGTCTGGCAGGCGTCCTACAATGAGCAGTTCTTC
J gene: TRBJ2-1; D gene: .; V gene: TRBV6-5; clone size: few; CDR3 protein: CASSYSAEEQFF; CDR3 DNA: TGTGCCAGCAGTTACTCGGCGGAGGAGCAGTTCTTC
J gene: TRBJ2-1; D gene: TRBD2; V gene: TRBV5-4; clone size: .; CDR3 protein: CASSLGVSGGVTEQFF; CDR3 DNA: TGTGCCAGCAGCTTGGGAGTCAGCGGGGGAGTTACCGAGCAGTTCTTC
J gene: TRBJ1-4; D gene: .; V gene: TRBV29-1; clone size: many; CDR3 protein: CSVVGGQANEKLFF; CDR3 DNA: TGCAGCGTTGTCGGGGGGCAGGCTAATGAAAAACTGTTTTTT
J gene: TRBJ2-5; D gene: TRBD2; V gene: TRBV6-1; clone size: once; CDR3 protein: CASSEVGGRAFGTQYF; CDR3 DNA: TGTGCCAGCAGTGAAGTCGGCGGGAGGGCCTTTGGGACCCAGTACTTC
J gene: TRBJ2-3; D gene: TRBD1; V gene: TRBV9; clone size: few; CDR3 protein: CASSVGTGALTQYF; CDR3 DNA: TGTGCCAGCAGCGTAGGGACAGGAGCTCTTACGCAGTATTTT
J gene: TRBJ2-5; D gene: TRBD1; V gene: TRBV7-9; clone size: few; CDR3 protein: CASSPQGAGETQYF; CDR3 DNA: TGTGCCAGCAGTCCACAGGGGGCAGGGGAGACCCAGTACTTC
J gene: TRBJ2-7; D gene: TRBD2; V gene: TRBV6-5; clone size: few; CDR3 protein: CASSLTSGMSPYEQYF; CDR3 DNA: TGTGCCAGCAGTTTGACTAGCGGGATGTCTCCCTACGAGCAGTACTTC
J gene: TRBJ1-1; D gene: .; V gene: TRBV5-1; clone size: few; CDR3 protein: CASSPGPKETEAFF; CDR3 DNA: TGCGCCAGCAGTCCCGGCCCTAAGGAGACTGAAGCTTTCTTT
J gene: TRBJ2-7; D gene: TRBD1; V gene: TRBV14; clone size: few; CDR3 protein: CASSQGTGNFNEQYF; CDR3 DNA: TGTGCCAGCAGCCAAGGGACAGGGAATTTTAACGAGCAGTACTTC
J gene: TRBJ1-2; D gene: .; V gene: TRBV28; clone size: few; CDR3 protein: CASSPLLDYGYTF; CDR3 DNA: TGTGCCAGCAGTCCCCTGCTAGACTATGGCTACACCTTC
J gene: TRBJ1-2; D gene: .; V gene: TRBV27; clone size: few; CDR3 protein: CASSLGPRGGYTF; CDR3 DNA: TGTGCCAGCAGTTTGGGGCCTAGGGGAGGCTACACCTTC
J gene: TRBJ2-1; D gene: TRBD2; V gene: TRBV19; clone size: .; CDR3 protein: CASSTPGLAGGYEQFF; CDR3 DNA: TGTGCCAGTAGTACCCCGGGGCTAGCGGGGGGGTATGAGCAGTTCTTC
J gene: TRBJ2-1; D gene: TRBD2; V gene: TRBV30; clone size: few; CDR3 protein: CAWSRGEGYNEQFF; CDR3 DNA: TGTGCCTGGAGTCGCGGGGAGGGATACAATGAGCAGTTCTTC
J gene: TRBJ2-3; D gene: TRBD2; V gene: TRBV5-4; clone size: few; CDR3 protein: CASSHAGGLGDTQYF; CDR3 DNA: TGTGCCAGCAGCCACGCGGGGGGTCTCGGGGATACGCAGTATTTT
J gene: TRBJ1-4; D gene: .; V gene: TRBV19; clone size: few; CDR3 protein: CASSIQDQGKLFF; CDR3 DNA: TGTGCCAGTAGTATCCAGGACCAGGGAAAACTGTTTTTT
J gene: TRBJ2-2; D gene: .; V gene: TRBV19; clone size: .; CDR3 protein: CASSYSGVSAGELFF; CDR3 DNA: TGTGCCAGTAGTTATAGCGGAGTCTCGGCCGGGGAGCTGTTTTTT
J gene: TRBJ1-2; D gene: TRBD1; V gene: TRBV6-1; clone size: few; CDR3 protein: CASSSRDRGPYGYTF; CDR3 DNA: TGTGCCAGCAGTAGCCGGGACAGGGGCCCCTATGGCTACACCTTC
J gene: TRBJ1-2; D gene: .; V gene: TRBV25-1; clone size: .; CDR3 protein: CASSVPLATEANYGYTF; CDR3 DNA: TGTGCCAGCAGTGTGCCCCTGGCGACAGAAGCTAACTATGGCTACACCTTC